This T cell receptor beta chain was profiled in a study of vaccination and CD4 T cells after COVID-19. General observations from the study: The analysis of convalescent patients involved relatively few individuals and lacked early post-infection timepoints.

Cultured CD4+ T cell DNA underwent sequencing with the Oncomine TCR Beta short-read assay. TCRdb recomputed calls from the PCR reads with MiXCR, one row per CDR3 protein. The sample records about 15,000 distinct CDR3 sequences, roughly 61% being singletons. Documented treatment: approximately nine-day PBMC culture with coronavirus spike peptide pools or control peptides (ViraFEST assay). Germline V gene data show CDR1 as SGHDT and CDR2 as YYEEEE. Between the trimmed V and J ends, which lost 4 bases and 0 bases, there was a span of 14 bases. CDR3 size: 16 residues. To note about this clonotype: No antigen is known for it.

Sequenced sample: CD4+ T cells from blood, cultured in vitro. The chain has TRBV5-6 and TRBJ1-5, with no clear D. This clonotype originated in a human donor who had recovered from COVID-19. The CDR3 protein is CASSRNGPNSNQPQHF. CDR3 coding DNA: TGTGCCAGCAGCCGAAATGGCCCGAATAGCAATCAGCCCCAGCATTTT.